This passage covers 13 T cell receptor beta chains from one sample sequenced in a study of T-cell memory formation after mild COVID-19. MiXCR, run by TCRdb on the 5' RACE reads, gives a single entry per CDR3 protein. In the table there are hundreds of thousands of distinct CDR3 sequences, roughly 22% of which are singletons. Sample: PBMCs or a T cell subset sorted from them (not recorded which). These receptors came from an adult woman who had mild COVID-19 (a few samples of this study predate the infection). Cell type and time point are not known.

The chain joins TRBV19 to TRBJ1-4, with TRBD1 matching 8 bases. This CDR3 region has 16 residues. The trim removed 5 bases at V and 0 bases at J, leaving 5 bases unmatched. Looked up from germline, CDR1 is LNHDA and CDR2 is SQIVND (reference sequence). The CDR3 DNA sequence: TGTGCCAGTAGTTTCGGACAGGGAACAACTAATGAAAAACTGTTTTTT. Translated: CASSFGQGTTNEKLFF.

This clonotype was seen more than once but under ten times. The chain carries TRBV4-2 and TRBJ2-1, with a possible D match to TRBD2 (6 bases). CDR1 is LGHNA and CDR2 is YNFKEQ in the germline V gene. V lost 2 bases and J lost 6, with 11 bases in between. The CDR3 contains 14 residues. The CDR3 DNA sequence: TGTGCCAGCAGCCAACCGGGAGCAGGCAATGAGCAGTTCTTC. Its translation: CASSQPGAGNEQFF.

The gene calls are TRBV5-5 and TRBJ2-7; 7 bases line up with TRBD1. The J segment lost 0 bases and the V segment lost 4 bases, leaving 7 bases of the junction unmatched. Germline CDR1 reads SGHKS; CDR2 reads YYEKEE (reference sequence). The CDR3 runs to 15 residues. CDR3 protein: CASSRSRDSSYEQYF. The CDR3 DNA reads TGTGCCAGCAGCAGGAGCCGGGACAGCTCCTACGAGCAGTACTTC.

This clonotype was observed at least ten times. The chain carries TRBV5-4 and TRBJ2-7; 10 bases map to TRBD1. The CDR3 length is 16 residues. Looked up from germline, CDR1 is SGHNT and CDR2 is YYREEE (reference sequence). The ends lost 0 bases at V and 5 bases at J; junction bases unmatched: 8. DNA of the CDR3: TGTGCCAGCAGCTTGGCCGGTATCGGACAGGGGGACGAGCAGTACTTC. This codes for CASSLAGIGQGDEQYF.

This clonotype was found a few times. The chain is built from TRBV29-1 and TRBJ2-1; the match to TRBD2 covers 11 bases. The CDR3 consists of 15 residues. V lost 1 base to trimming and J lost 7 bases; unmatched junction nucleotides: 6. CDR1 is SQVTM and CDR2 is ANQGSEA in the germline V gene. CDR3 amino acids: CSVEGWLAGGNEQFF. Here the CDR3 DNA reads TGCAGCGTTGAAGGGTGGCTAGCGGGAGGAAATGAGCAGTTCTTC.

The chain employs TRBV7-2 and TRBJ2-7, with D perhaps being TRBD1 or TRBD2 (5 bases each). The CDR3 contains 15 residues. The germline gives CDR1 SGHTA, CDR2 FQGNSA. V was cut by 2 bases and J by 0 bases, with 11 bases left in between. CDR3 bases: TGTGCCAGCAGCTTACTCCGGGACGGCTCCTACGAGCAGTACTTC. This codes for CASSLLRDGSYEQYF.

This chain joins TRBV12-3 or TRBV12-4 and TRBJ1-6, with TRBD1 identical over 9 bases. The J segment lost 3 bases and the V segment lost 5 bases, leaving 8 bases of the junction unmatched. The CDR3 runs 17 residues. CDR3 amino acids: CASSPRETGGYNSPLHF. CDR3 bases: TGTGCCAGCAGTCCCCGAGAGACAGGGGGCTATAATTCACCCCTCCACTTT.

In its sample, this clonotype was seen a few times. The chain couples TRBV12-3 or TRBV12-4 to TRBJ2-5; a weak D match, TRBD1 (5 bases). CDR3 length: 10 amino acids. V lost 6 bases, J lost 7 bases, and 6 bases lay in between. The CDR3 DNA reads as TGTGCCAGCAGCCAGGGGACCCAGTACTTC. The encoded protein is CASSQGTQYF.

This clonotype was detected many times. The chain links TRBV10-3 to TRBJ2-7; 12 bases line up with TRBD1. The CDR3 consists of 15 residues. Germline CDR1 is ENHRY and CDR2 is SYGVKD. The ends lost 6 bases at V and 6 bases at J; junction bases unmatched: 9. CDR3: CAIRPGQGAEGEQYF. CDR3 nucleotides: TGTGCCATCAGGCCGGGACAGGGGGCAGAAGGCGAGCAGTACTTC.

The rearrangement links TRBV20-1 to TRBJ2-5, with a tentative D call TRBD2 (7 bases). V shed 1 base and J shed 5 bases, with 14 bases lying between them. This CDR3 is built from 14 residues. Germline CDR1 DFQATT, CDR2 SNEGSKA (reference sequence). DNA for the CDR3: TGCAGTGCTAGAGTTGTGGGAGGGGGGGAGACCCAGTACTTC. This translates into CSARVVGGGETQYF.

This clonotype was detected only once. V and J are TRBV16 and TRBJ2-7; 7 bases fit TRBD1. The CDR3 covers 14 residues. Germline CDR1 and CDR2: KGHSY and FQNENV. V lost 4 bases to trimming and J lost 5 bases; unmatched junction nucleotides: 8. CDR3 coding DNA: TGTGCCAGCAGCCCCGGACAGGTTATCGACGAGCAGTACTTC. It translates to CASSPGQVIDEQYF.

The chain carries TRBV20-1 and TRBJ2-7; unclear D gene. V lost 0 bases to trimming and J lost 7 bases, with 19 bases between them. The CDR3 is 15 amino acids. Germline values: CDR1 DFQATT, CDR2 SNEGSKA (reference sequence). CDR3 sequence: CSARDLDTITWEQYF. CDR3 coding DNA: TGCAGTGCTAGAGATTTGGATACCATTACGTGGGAGCAGTACTTC.

This clonotype showed up many times. The chain combines TRBV7-2 with TRBJ2-1, with a weak D call TRBD2 (6 bases). In germline, CDR1 is SGHTA, CDR2 FQGNSA. This CDR3 is 12 amino acids long. V dropped 8 bases and J dropped 8 bases, with 13 bases sitting between them. CDR3 in DNA: TGTGCCAGCGGACTACCTAGGGATGAGCAGTTCTTC. This sequence encodes CASGLPRDEQFF.